The rows below give T cell receptor beta chains drawn from one sample of a study of CD8 T cells in ankylosing spondylitis. TCRdb called the 5' RACE reads again in MiXCR, with one record for every CDR3 protein. The sample holds tens of thousands of distinct CDR3 sequences, just under 9% seen once. The sample taken for sequencing was blood, either unsorted or a sorted T cell fraction (not recorded which). These receptors were taken from a male donor with ankylosing spondylitis. CDR3s leave out the opening cysteine and the closing phenylalanine or tryptophan. A D gene is named only where the DNA matches it firmly. For some rows the clone size is stated as once, few or many, or as a class when expanded; others skip it.

>TRBD2|few|TRBV6-4
ASSSLAADVDTQY
>NA|many|TRBV19
ASSIDRVSSGQPQH
>TRBD2|many|TRBV5-1
ASKLAEYNEQF
>NA|many|TRBV20-1
SAEERGTNTGELF
>TRBD1|few|TRBV12-3/TRBV12-4
ASSLAGWTGNSGANVLT
>NA|NA|TRBV2
ASSESPGGSGDYT
>NA|many|TRBV2
ASSEAVEAFNQPQH
>NA|medium-sized|TRBV7-6
ASSLASYRPAHEQY
>NA|NA|TRBV19
ASSIGQTNTEAF
>TRBD2|NA|TRBV29-1
SVPLAGGVDEQF
>NA|NA|TRBV28
ASSTLGDSQGNTIY
>NA|NA|TRBV9
ASSPQARASTDTQY
>TRBD2|many|TRBV7-9
ASSILAGGPADTQY
>TRBD2|few|TRBV7-9
ASSLGAGGPKEQY
>TRBD2|NA|TRBV18
ASSPTSGSESWADTQY
>TRBD1|NA|TRBV27
ASSFAGGSYGYT
>TRBD2|NA|TRBV12-3/TRBV12-4
ASSYPGLAAEQF
>TRBD2|many|TRBV7-8
ASSSPLAEPYYEQY
>TRBD1|few|TRBV20-1
SAPDPGQGISEAF
>NA|NA|TRBV20-1
SARENRQETQY
>NA|NA|TRBV5-6
ASSSTGYGNTIY
>TRBD1|few|TRBV5-6
ASSFRDRSNQPQH
>TRBD2|NA|TRBV19
ASTAGLADYNEQF
>TRBD2|many|TRBV11-2
ASSSGLAGGVYNEQF
>NA|NA|TRBV6-5
ASSYGVWVETQY